These 28 T cell receptor beta chains were all obtained from the same sample, sequenced in a study of CXCR3-negative and CXCR3-positive naive CD8 T cells. Study conclusions and caveats: CXCR3-positive naive cells carried more hydrophobic TRB CDR3s than CXCR3-negative ones.

Which antigens these TCRs recognize remains unknown. Each TRB cDNA library was prepared by 5' RACE (with UMI labels). TCRdb reprocessed the 5' RACE reads; each CDR3 protein has one entry and no DNA is given. The sample has 85,000 to 130,000 distinct CDR3 sequences. Input material: naive CXCR3+ CD8+ T cells from blood. Subset described: CD45RO-CCR7+CD27+CD95- naive CD8+ T cells expressing CXCR3 (TNR3+). Source of these receptors: a human donor in good health. Some clones in this sample may be carry-over from other donors' samples.

The V and J genes are TRBV12-3 or TRBV12-4 and TRBJ1-2; with no DNA, the TCRdb D assignment of TRBD1 cannot be verified. This CDR3 is 13 amino acids long. The CDR3 is CASSLGTGFGYTF.

The V and J genes are TRBV7-8 and TRBJ1-1. The CDR3 is made up of 14 amino acids. The V gene's germline CDR1 is SGHVS and CDR2 FQNEAQ. CDR3 protein: CASSLEGRYTEAFF. The whole variable domain, remainder taken from reference TRBV7-8 and TRBJ1-1, is GAGVSQSPRYKVAKRGQDVALRCDPISGHVSLFWYQQALGQGPEFLTYFQNEAQLDKSGLPSDRFFAERPEGSVSTLKIQRTQQEDSAVYLCASSLEGRYTEAFFGQGTRLTVV.

The rearrangement joins TRBV20-1 to TRBJ2-7; TCRdb names TRBD1, which stays unverified in the absence of DNA. Germline-derived CDR1 and CDR2 are DFQATT and SNEGSKA (reference sequence). The CDR3 spans 15 residues. The CDR3 is CSAREIPDQGNEQYF.

The gene calls are TRBV6-5 and TRBJ2-3. The germline CDR1 and CDR2 sequences are MNHEY and SVGAGI. This CDR3 region has 14 residues. The CDR3 reads CASSLFSLTDTQYF.

The rearrangement joins TRBV20-1 to TRBJ2-7; TCRdb's assignment of TRBD1 cannot be checked, as there is no DNA. The CDR3 extends over 13 amino acids. Germline loops: CDR1 DFQATT, CDR2 SNEGSKA (reference sequence). CDR3 in amino acids: CSARVPGSYEQYF.

V gene TRBV6-6 combines with J gene TRBJ2-1. Germline V gene sequence: CDR1 MNHNY, CDR2 SVGAGI (reference sequence). There are 15 residues in the CDR3. The CDR3 loop is CASSYVVSSYNEQFF.

V is TRBV7-9 and J is TRBJ2-1; the D call of TRBD2 rests on TCRdb alone, since no DNA is present to check it. The germline gives CDR1 SEHNR, CDR2 FQNEAQ (reference sequence). The CDR3 has 17 amino acids. Here the CDR3 reads CASSLRVRGRTTNEQFF.

The chain has TRBV4-1 and TRBJ2-1. Germline V gene data show CDR1 as MGHRA and CDR2 as YSYEKL. The CDR3 is 12 residues long. This CDR3 reads CASSQPSREQFF.

The rearrangement links TRBV29-1 to TRBJ1-1; lacking DNA, the TRBD1 call made by TCRdb goes unchecked. CDR3 length: 13 residues. Germline V gene sequence: CDR1 SQVTM, CDR2 ANQGSEA. The CDR3 loop is CSGLGGGRSEAFF.

V and J are TRBV9 and TRBJ2-2; TCRdb's D call of TRBD2 is untestable without DNA. Germline assignment: CDR1 SGDLS and CDR2 YYNGEE. This CDR3 region has 15 residues. The CDR3 protein is CASSAPGLVAGELFF.

The V and J genes are TRBV7-9 and TRBJ2-3. Germline V gives CDR1 SEHNR, CDR2 FQNEAQ (reference sequence). This CDR3 region has 13 residues. CDR3 in amino acids: CASSSPYTDTQYF. Based on the CDR3 plus reference TRBV7-9 and TRBJ2-3, the full variable domain is DTGVSQNPRHKITKRGQNVTFRCDPISEHNRLYWYRQTLGQGPEFLTYFQNEAQLEKSRLLSDRFSAERPKGSFSTLEIQRTEQGDSAMYLCASSSPYTDTQYFGPGTRLTVL.

The CDR3 loop reads CASSKGLAGPVETQYF. The rearrangement uses TRBV2 and TRBJ2-5; the D gene TCRdb calls, TRBD2, cannot be checked with no DNA. The CDR3 loop spans 16 amino acids. Germline loops: CDR1 SNHLY, CDR2 FYNNEI.

The chain links TRBV29-1 to TRBJ2-7; there is no DNA to check the TCRdb D call of TRBD1. Germline CDR1 reads SQVTM; CDR2 reads ANQGSEA. The CDR3 consists of 15 residues. This chain's CDR3 is CSAKAPGWTSYEQYF.

The chain recombines TRBV28 with TRBJ1-6. Germline V gene lookup returns CDR1 MDHEN and CDR2 SYDVKM. This CDR3 is built from 15 residues. The CDR3 protein is CASSSRQELNSPLHF.

V and J are TRBV19 and TRBJ1-2; TCRdb returns TRBD1, unconfirmable since there is no DNA. The CDR3 is 14 residues long. Germline V lookup: CDR1 LNHDA, CDR2 SQIVND (reference sequence). CDR3 sequence: CASTTPGGAYGYTF.

This chain connects TRBV7-8 to TRBJ2-2; the D gene TCRdb calls, TRBD1, cannot be checked with no DNA. The CDR3 runs 16 residues. The germline V gene has CDR1 SGHVS and CDR2 FQNEAQ. The CDR3 protein is CASSLVPRGRTGELFF. Full variable domain (outside the CDR3, taken from reference TRBV7-8 and TRBJ2-2): GAGVSQSPRYKVAKRGQDVALRCDPISGHVSLFWYQQALGQGPEFLTYFQNEAQLDKSGLPSDRFFAERPEGSVSTLKIQRTQQEDSAVYLCASSLVPRGRTGELFFGEGSRLTVL.

The genes are TRBV28 and TRBJ2-5; the D call from TCRdb, TRBD1, cannot be confirmed without DNA. CDR3 length: 14 amino acids. Germline values: CDR1 MDHEN, CDR2 SYDVKM. The CDR3 protein is CASSPGQGKETQYF. Based on the CDR3 plus reference TRBV28 and TRBJ2-5, the full variable domain is DVKVTQSSRYLVKRTGEKVFLECVQDMDHENMFWYRQDPGLGLRLIYFSYDVKMKEKGDIPEGYSVSREKKERFSLILESASTNQTSMYLCASSPGQGKETQYFGPGTRLLVL.

The V and J genes are TRBV7-6 and TRBJ2-4. Germline assignment: CDR1 SGHVS and CDR2 FNYEAQ. The CDR3 is made up of 15 amino acids. The CDR3 spells CASSPEGYGKNIQYF.

The V call is TRBV20-1, the J call TRBJ2-1; TCRdb's assignment of TRBD1 cannot be checked, as there is no DNA. CDR1 and CDR2 from the germline V gene are DFQATT and SNEGSKA (reference sequence). There are 13 residues in the CDR3. The chain's CDR3 is CSAREEGAGLQFF.

J is TRBJ1-4 and V is TRBV20-1; checking the TCRdb D call of TRBD1 is not possible without DNA. The CDR3 sequence is 15 residues long. Looked up from germline, CDR1 is DFQATT and CDR2 is SNEGSKA (reference sequence). The CDR3 protein is CSAYFPGGVNEKLFF.

The chain uses TRBV20-1 and TRBJ2-4; lacking DNA, the TRBD1 call made by TCRdb goes unchecked. This CDR3 is built from 17 residues. The germline V gene has CDR1 DFQATT and CDR2 SNEGSKA (reference sequence). The CDR3 loop is CSARGTRQGSTRNIQYF.

The chain employs TRBV5-4 and TRBJ2-3; TCRdb lists TRBD1, though no DNA is available to test this call. The CDR3 extends over 14 amino acids. Germline CDR1 SGHNT, CDR2 YYREEE (reference sequence). CDR3 protein: CASSPPRATDTQYF.

The chain joins TRBV6-1 to TRBJ1-1; TCRdb proposes TRBD1, but this gene call is untestable without DNA. Germline V CDR1 and CDR2: MNHNS, SASEGT. The CDR3 spans 12 residues. CDR3: CASSLGVSEAFF.

The V gene is TRBV29-1, the J gene TRBJ1-2. Per germline, CDR1 SQVTM and CDR2 ANQGSEA. The CDR3 spans 12 residues. The CDR3 is CSVASRYYGYTF.

This chain connects TRBV27 to TRBJ2-7. Germline loops: CDR1 MNHEY, CDR2 SMNVEV (reference sequence). This CDR3 is built from 13 residues. CDR3 sequence reads: CASSYGSNYEQYF.

J is TRBJ2-1 and V is TRBV9; TCRdb's D call of TRBD2 is untestable without DNA. Per the germline V gene, CDR1 is SGDLS and CDR2 is YYNGEE. This CDR3 is 17 amino acids long. The CDR3 is CASSVPSAGGLVDEQFF.

The V gene is TRBV12-3 or TRBV12-4, the J gene TRBJ2-1; TCRdb reports TRBD2, a call that lacks DNA to check it against. The CDR3 loop spans 15 amino acids. The CDR3 loop is CASTTAGTSALLQFF.

CDR3 sequence reads: CASSLGTSGGAEFF. The J gene is TRBJ2-1, the V gene TRBV7-8; TCRdb lists TRBD2, though no DNA is available to test this call. This CDR3 region has 14 residues. Germline V CDR1 and CDR2: SGHVS, FQNEAQ. Variable domain in full (rest from reference TRBV7-8 and TRBJ2-1): GAGVSQSPRYKVAKRGQDVALRCDPISGHVSLFWYQQALGQGPEFLTYFQNEAQLDKSGLPSDRFFAERPEGSVSTLKIQRTQQEDSAVYLCASSLGTSGGAEFFGPGTRLTVL.